This T cell receptor beta chain emerged from a study of Ad26.COV2.S vaccination and SARS-CoV-2 variants. Profiling relied on immunoSEQ multiplex PCR, and the TCRdb table lists in-frame clones only, not all of them. The sample yields about 420,000 clones, 85% to 90% seen once. This CDR3 has 14 amino acids. Germline assignment: CDR1 LGHDT and CDR2 YNNKEL (reference sequence). The ends were cut back, 1 base at V and 0 bases at J, with 7 bases in the middle. The sample's treatment: some 19 received Ad26.COV2.S at low or high dose, single or two shots; roughly 5 received placebo; per-sample allocation not given. The samples were gathered on day 63 after the first injection of vaccine or placebo. Vaccination used an Ad26 vector expressing Wuhan-strain SARS-CoV-2 spike.

The specimen comprised peripheral blood, sampled in a trial of Ad26.COV2.S vaccine versus placebo. This TCR derives from a person between 18 and 59 years old who received the Ad26.COV2.S COVID-19 vaccine or a placebo. The J gene is TRBJ2-7, the V gene TRBV3-1 (or the pseudogene TRBV3-2), with D hard to call. The CDR3 coding sequence is TGTGCCAGCAGCCAAGGGCGAGCCTCCTACGAGCAGTACTTC. As protein: CASSQGRASYEQYF.